Each of the 25 T cell receptor beta chains below was sequenced from the same sample in a study of T-cell reconstitution after alpha-beta-depleted transplantation in children. During its preparation, the TCRbeta library received unique molecular identifiers. MiXCR, applied by TCRdb to the PCR reads, yields one record per CDR3 protein. The repertoire holds fewer than 550,000 distinct CDR3 sequences, roughly 11% seen once, with approximately 14% in the top ten. Specimen: PBMCs, mostly from graft donor cells, collected 180 days after TCRalphabeta/CD19-depleted stem cell transplant. The source is a female patient between 2 and 15 years old who had a stem cell transplant for aplastic anemia, so the T cells may come from the graft donor.

This clonotype was observed a handful of times. CDR3 in amino acids: CSVDLATDTQYF. CDR3 DNA sequence: TGCAGCGTTGACCTAGCCACAGATACGCAGTATTTT. This chain joins TRBV29-1 and TRBJ2-3, with a weak D call TRBD2 (5 bases). This CDR3 has 12 residues. The V end was cut by 3 bases, the J end by 2 bases, with 6 bases between. CDR1 is SQVTM and CDR2 is ANQGSEA in the germline V gene.

This clonotype was seen more than once but under ten times. This chain uses TRBV5-1 with TRBJ2-1, with 7 bases identical to TRBD2. V shed 2 bases and J 7 bases; nucleotides not matched to a gene: 6. The germline gives CDR1 SGHRS, CDR2 YFSETQ. CDR3 length: 14 amino acids. Written as DNA, the CDR3 is TGCGCCAGCAGCTTTACGCGGGGGAGGAATGAGCAGTTCTTC. It translates to CASSFTRGRNEQFF.

The chain links TRBV14 to TRBJ2-1; TRBD2 might be the D (5 bases). The germline V and J ends were trimmed by 10 bases and 0 bases, with 13 bases remaining between them. Germline CDR1 is SGHDN and CDR2 is FVKESK. The CDR3 consists of 14 residues. DNA of the CDR3: TGTGCCACCCGGAGGAAGGGCTCCTACAATGAGCAGTTCTTC. This encodes CATRRKGSYNEQFF. The full variable domain, with the rest looked up from reference TRBV14 and TRBJ2-1, is EAGVTQFPSHSVIEKGQTVTLRCDPISGHDNLYWYRRVMGKEIKFLLHFVKESKQDESGMPNNRFLAERTGGTYSTLKVQPAELEDSGVYFCATRRKGSYNEQFFGPGTRLTVL.

At least ten counts were recorded for this clonotype. The chain joins TRBV20-1 to TRBJ2-3; 10 bases fit TRBD2. Germline trimming cut 7 bases from V and 2 bases from J; bases unmatched to any gene: 6. The CDR3 contains 14 residues. Germline V gene data show CDR1 as DFQATT and CDR2 as SNEGSKA (reference sequence). CDR3 sequence: CSVTSGRVTDTQYF. The CDR3 region has the DNA TGCAGTGTTACAAGCGGGAGGGTCACAGATACGCAGTATTTT.

The V call is TRBV28, the J call TRBJ2-7, with TRBD1 as a possible D gene (6 bases). The CDR3 is 12 amino acids. Trimming pared 4 bases from V and 6 bases from J, leaving 10 bases between. Germline V CDR1 and CDR2: MDHEN, SYDVKM. CDR3 region: CASSSVRGEQYF. The CDR3 DNA follows: TGTGCCAGCAGTTCGGTCAGGGGCGAGCAGTACTTC.

This clonotype was picked up a small number of times. The rearrangement links TRBV7-8 to TRBJ2-5, with D perhaps matching TRBD2 (5 bases). The CDR3 is made up of 14 amino acids. The V and J ends lost 5 bases and 2 bases respectively, with 12 bases between them. The V gene's germline CDR1 is SGHVS and CDR2 FQNEAQ. The CDR3 DNA is TGTGCCAGCAGCCTTCCCGGGAAGCAAGAGACCCAGTACTTC. Its translation is CASSLPGKQETQYF.

The chain joins TRBV29-1 to TRBJ2-4; tentatively, D is TRBD1 (6 bases). CDR1 is SQVTM, CDR2 ANQGSEA, per germline. There are 16 residues in the CDR3. The germline V and J ends were trimmed by 6 bases and 3 bases, with 21 bases remaining between them. The CDR3 loop is CSVATGTREYKNIQYF. For the CDR3, the DNA is TGCAGCGTCGCGACCGGGACACGAGAGTACAAAAACATTCAGTACTTC.

In this sample, this clonotype turned up many times. This chain joins TRBV12-3 or TRBV12-4 and TRBJ2-1; TRBD2 matches 7 bases. The V and J ends lost 1 base and 6 bases, in that order; junction bases with no gene match: 6. The CDR3 is made up of 15 amino acids. CDR3 in amino acids: CASSLGGRASNEQFF. The CDR3 DNA is TGTGCCAGCAGTTTAGGAGGGAGGGCCAGCAATGAGCAGTTCTTC.

V is TRBV6-2 or TRBV6-3 and J is TRBJ2-7, with unresolved D. The V gene lost 2 bases and the J gene lost 8 bases, with 13 bases spanning the gap. The CDR3 loop spans 13 amino acids. CDR1 and CDR2 (germline): MNHEY, SVGEGT. The CDR3 region has the DNA TGTGCCAGCAGTTACGCCATGGTGACTCAGCAGTACGTC. It translates to CASSYAMVTQQYV.

The chain combines TRBV20-1 with TRBJ2-4; D unclear. The germline V and J ends were trimmed by 1 base and 0 bases, with 16 bases remaining between them. Germline V gene sequence: CDR1 DFQATT, CDR2 SNEGSKA (reference sequence). This CDR3 is built from 17 residues. The CDR3 sequence is CSARGVLLKLAKNIQYF. CDR3 nucleotide sequence: TGCAGTGCTAGAGGCGTCCTACTGAAACTAGCCAAAAACATTCAGTACTTC.

The V gene is TRBV12-3 or TRBV12-4, the J gene TRBJ1-2, with a weak D call TRBD1 (6 bases). Trimming removed 5 bases from V and 5 bases from J, with 12 bases in between. The CDR3 runs to 13 residues. The DNA of the CDR3 is TGTGCCAGCAGTCGGAGGGACATATATGGCTACACCTTC. Protein: CASSRRDIYGYTF.

V gene TRBV6-5 combines with J gene TRBJ2-3, with 12 nucleotides matching TRBD2. Per the germline V gene, CDR1 is MNHEY and CDR2 is SVGAGI. This CDR3 spans 15 amino acids. The V gene end was trimmed by 4 bases and the J gene end by 7 bases; junction bases not matched to a gene: 6. The CDR3 sequence: CASSFGLAGMNTQYF. As DNA, the CDR3 is TGTGCCAGCAGTTTTGGACTAGCGGGAATGAATACGCAGTATTTT.

This chain links TRBV24-1 with TRBJ1-1; D possibly corresponds to TRBD1 (6 bases). V dropped 1 base and J dropped 5 bases, with 7 bases sitting between them. The CDR3 runs 13 residues. In germline, CDR1 is KGHDR, CDR2 SFDVKD. DNA for the CDR3: TGTGCCACCAGTGATTTACAGGGAACTGAAGCTTTCTTT. Translation: CATSDLQGTEAFF.

This clonotype was seen a handful of times. The chain joins TRBV18 to TRBJ2-3; D gene ambiguous. Trimming removed 5 bases from V and 2 bases from J, with 17 bases in between. Per the germline V gene, CDR1 is KGHSH and CDR2 is LQKENI. The CDR3 is 16 amino acids. Written as DNA, the CDR3 is TGTGCCAGCTCATTTGCTTCCGGTGGTAACACAGATACGCAGTATTTT. Translation: CASSFASGGNTDTQYF.

This clonotype showed up just a few times. The chain employs TRBV6-2 or TRBV6-3 and TRBJ2-1; 8 bases align to TRBD2. V shed 0 bases, J shed 12 bases, and the junction held 4 bases outside the gene matches. The CDR3 runs 13 residues. Germline-derived CDR1 and CDR2 are MNHEY and SVGEGT. Written as DNA, the CDR3 is TGTGCCAGCAGTTACTCGAACCTAGCGGGGCAGTTCTTC. Protein product: CASSYSNLAGQFF.

This clonotype was seen ten or more times. The gene calls are TRBV29-1 and TRBJ2-1; a weak D match, TRBD2 (6 bases). The CDR3 loop spans 15 amino acids. The germline CDR1 and CDR2 sequences are SQVTM and ANQGSEA. V dropped 4 bases and J dropped 5 bases, with 18 bases sitting between them. The CDR3 DNA reads as TGCAGCGTTGCCCGGGGGACCCCTTTCCACAATGAGCAGTTCTTC. Its protein is CSVARGTPFHNEQFF.

The sample holds a few counts of this clonotype. The chain links TRBV5-1 to TRBJ2-1; tentatively, D is TRBD1 (9 bases). The CDR3 length is 21 residues. The V end was cut by 2 bases, the J end by 5 bases, with 32 bases between. Germline assignment: CDR1 SGHRS and CDR2 YFSETQ. CDR3 sequence: CASSFPGTGSLAGGVNNEQFF. The CDR3 bases are TGCGCCAGCAGCTTTCCCGGGACAGGGTCTTTGGCGGGAGGAGTAAACAATGAGCAGTTCTTC.

This clonotype occurred a few times. The J gene is TRBJ2-3, the V gene TRBV5-1; 7 bases line up with TRBD2. This CDR3 has 14 residues. Germline-derived CDR1 and CDR2 are SGHRS and YFSETQ. Losses at the gene ends were 7 bases for V and 0 bases for J; bases not matched to a gene: 5. The CDR3 region is CASFLAGSTDTQYF. The CDR3 DNA reads TGCGCCAGCTTCTTAGCGGGTAGCACAGATACGCAGTATTTT.

Remarks on this clonotype: Sequence at one end of the junction differs from germline and may be a read error. J is TRBJ2-5 and V is TRBV12-5, with D tentatively TRBD1 or TRBD2 (7 bases each). The CDR3 has 16 amino acids. The V gene's germline CDR1 is LGHNT and CDR2 FRNRAP. Here the CDR3 reads CAGGLGRLAGGETQYF. The CDR3 coding sequence is TGTGCTGGTGGTTTGGGCCGACTAGCAGGGGGGGAGACCCAGTACTTC.

This clonotype was seen many times. The V and J genes are TRBV28 and TRBJ2-7; maybe TRBD2 (5 bases). Trimming cost V 3 bases and J 7 bases, with 13 bases left between them. CDR1 and CDR2 from the germline V gene are MDHEN and SYDVKM. The CDR3 covers 13 residues. This CDR3 reads CASSFRGGREQYF. The CDR3 coding sequence is TGTGCCAGCAGTTTCCGCGGAGGCAGGGAGCAGTACTTC. The entire variable domain, with the rest obtained from reference TRBV28 and TRBJ2-7, is as follows: DVKVTQSSRYLVKRTGEKVFLECVQDMDHENMFWYRQDPGLGLRLIYFSYDVKMKEKGDIPEGYSVSREKKERFSLILESASTNQTSMYLCASSFRGGREQYFGPGTRLTVT.

The V and J genes are TRBV20-1 and TRBJ2-1; D remains ambiguous. Trimming left V 0 bases short and J 3 bases short, with 18 bases between. The CDR3 has 17 amino acids. Germline lookup yields CDR1 DFQATT and CDR2 SNEGSKA (reference sequence). The CDR3 reads CSARDPPVSAVYNEQFF. The DNA of the CDR3 is TGCAGTGCTAGAGATCCCCCAGTATCGGCAGTCTACAATGAGCAGTTCTTC.

V gene TRBV12-3 or TRBV12-4 combines with J gene TRBJ2-1, with 13 bases fitting TRBD2. The CDR3 sequence is 20 residues long. J was trimmed by 2 bases and V by 3 bases; bases with no gene match: 13. The CDR3 DNA is TGTGCCAGCAGTTTTTTCCGGACTAGCGGGAGACTCATCACCTACAATGAGCAGTTCTTC. This translates into CASSFFRTSGRLITYNEQFF.

V usage is TRBV5-1 and J usage is TRBJ2-5; 14 bases align to TRBD2. J was trimmed by 8 bases and V by 0 bases; bases with no gene match: 6. The CDR3 runs 16 residues. Germline CDR1 reads SGHRS; CDR2 reads YFSETQ. The CDR3: CASSLEQGTSGSTQYF. The CDR3, as DNA: TGCGCCAGCAGCTTGGAACAGGGGACTAGCGGGAGCACCCAGTACTTC.

The chain carries TRBV27 and TRBJ1-4, with D perhaps matching TRBD1 (5 bases). Trimming shortened V by 5 bases and J by 4 bases, and 14 bases separated the two germline ends. The CDR3 loop spans 15 amino acids. Germline CDR1 and CDR2: MNHEY and SMNVEV (reference sequence). This chain's CDR3 is CASSPRTRHNEKLFF. CDR3 DNA: TGTGCCAGCAGTCCCCGGACAAGGCATAATGAAAAACTGTTTTTT.

The rearrangement links TRBV9 to TRBJ2-2; TRBD2 matches 7 bases. The V segment lost 0 bases and the J segment 6 bases; nucleotides outside the gene matches: 8. Per germline, CDR1 SGDLS and CDR2 YYNGEE. CDR3 length: 16 amino acids. CDR3 protein: CASSVAAGVAAGELFF. The CDR3 DNA reads as TGTGCCAGCAGCGTAGCTGCGGGGGTGGCCGCCGGGGAGCTGTTTTTT. Based on the CDR3 plus reference TRBV9 and TRBJ2-2, the full variable domain is DSGVTQTPKHLITATGQRVTLRCSPRSGDLSVYWYQQSLDQGLQFLIQYYNGEERAKGNILERFSAQQFPDLHSELNLSSLELGDSALYFCASSVAAGVAAGELFFGEGSRLTVL.